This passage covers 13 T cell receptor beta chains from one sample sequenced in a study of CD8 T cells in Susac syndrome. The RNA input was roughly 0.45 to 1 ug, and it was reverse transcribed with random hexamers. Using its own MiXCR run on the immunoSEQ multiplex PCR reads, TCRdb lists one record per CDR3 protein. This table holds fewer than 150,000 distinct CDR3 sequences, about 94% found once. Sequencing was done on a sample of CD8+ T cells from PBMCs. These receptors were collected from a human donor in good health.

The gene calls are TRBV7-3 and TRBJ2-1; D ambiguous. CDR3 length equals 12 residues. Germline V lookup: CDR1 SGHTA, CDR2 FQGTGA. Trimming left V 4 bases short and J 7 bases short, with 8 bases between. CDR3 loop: CASSSRLNEQFF. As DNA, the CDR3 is TGTGCCAGCAGCTCACGCCTGAATGAGCAGTTCTTC.

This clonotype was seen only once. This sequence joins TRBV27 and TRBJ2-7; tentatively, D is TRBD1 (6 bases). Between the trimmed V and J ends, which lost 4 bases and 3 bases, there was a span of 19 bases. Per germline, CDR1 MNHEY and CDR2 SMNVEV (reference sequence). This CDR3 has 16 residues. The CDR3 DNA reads TGTGCCAGCAGTTCCCTCACAGGGTGGGAAAACTACGAGCAGTACTTC. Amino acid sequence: CASSSLTGWENYEQYF.

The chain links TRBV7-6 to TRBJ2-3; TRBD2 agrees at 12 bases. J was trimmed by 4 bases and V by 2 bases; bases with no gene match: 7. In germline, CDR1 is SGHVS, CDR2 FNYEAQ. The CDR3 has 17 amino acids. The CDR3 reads CASSLRLAGVKADTQYF. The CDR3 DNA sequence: TGTGCCAGCAGCTTACGACTAGCGGGGGTAAAGGCAGATACGCAGTATTTT.

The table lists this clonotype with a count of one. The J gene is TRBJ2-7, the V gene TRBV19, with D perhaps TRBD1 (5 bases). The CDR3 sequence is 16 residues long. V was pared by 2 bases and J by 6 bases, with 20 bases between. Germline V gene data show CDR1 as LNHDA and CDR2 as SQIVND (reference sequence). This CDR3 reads CASSIRGPDRAPEQYF. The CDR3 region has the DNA TGTGCCAGTAGTATAAGGGGCCCAGACAGAGCGCCCGAGCAGTACTTC. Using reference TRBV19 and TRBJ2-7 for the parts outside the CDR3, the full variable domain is DGGITQSPKYLFRKEGQNVTLSCEQNLNHDAMYWYRQDPGQGLRLIYYSQIVNDFQKGDIAEGYSVSREKKESFPLTVTSAQKNPTAFYLCASSIRGPDRAPEQYFGPGTRLTVT.

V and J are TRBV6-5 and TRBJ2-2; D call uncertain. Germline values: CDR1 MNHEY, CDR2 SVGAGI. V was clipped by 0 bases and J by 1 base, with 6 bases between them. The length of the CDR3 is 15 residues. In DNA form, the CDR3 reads TGTGCCAGCAGTTACTCGACGGGGAACACCGGGGAGCTGTTTTTT. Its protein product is CASSYSTGNTGELFF.

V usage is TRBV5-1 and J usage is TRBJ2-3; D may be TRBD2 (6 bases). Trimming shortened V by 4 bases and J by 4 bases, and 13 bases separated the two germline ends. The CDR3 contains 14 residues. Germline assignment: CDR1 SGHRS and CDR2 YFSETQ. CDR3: CASSPDYDPDTQYF. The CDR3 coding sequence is TGCGCCAGCAGCCCGGACTACGATCCAGATACGCAGTATTTT.

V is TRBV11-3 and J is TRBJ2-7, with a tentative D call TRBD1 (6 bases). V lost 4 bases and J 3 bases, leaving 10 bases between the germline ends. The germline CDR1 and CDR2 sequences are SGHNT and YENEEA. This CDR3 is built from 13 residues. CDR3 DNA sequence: TGTGCCAGCAGCTCTCTGGACAGCTACGAGCAGTACTTC. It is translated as CASSSLDSYEQYF.

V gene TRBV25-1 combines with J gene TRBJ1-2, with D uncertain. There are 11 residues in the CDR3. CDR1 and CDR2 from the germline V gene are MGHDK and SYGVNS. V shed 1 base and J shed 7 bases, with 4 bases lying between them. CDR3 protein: CASSELGGYTF. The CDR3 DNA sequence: TGTGCCAGCAGTGAATTGGGTGGCTACACCTTC.

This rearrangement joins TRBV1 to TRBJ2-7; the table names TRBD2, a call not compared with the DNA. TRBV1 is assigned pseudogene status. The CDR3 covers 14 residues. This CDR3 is CTSSQGTSAYEQYF. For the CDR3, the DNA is TGCACCAGCAGCCAAGGGACTAGCGCCTACGAGCAGTACTTC.

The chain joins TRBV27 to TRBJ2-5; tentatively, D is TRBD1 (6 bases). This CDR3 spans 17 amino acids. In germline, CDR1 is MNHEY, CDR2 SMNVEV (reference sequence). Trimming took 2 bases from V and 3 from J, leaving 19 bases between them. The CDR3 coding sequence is TGTGCCAGCAGTTTAGTGGGGCAGGGGCGAGGGGAAGAGACCCAGTACTTC. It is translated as CASSLVGQGRGEETQYF.

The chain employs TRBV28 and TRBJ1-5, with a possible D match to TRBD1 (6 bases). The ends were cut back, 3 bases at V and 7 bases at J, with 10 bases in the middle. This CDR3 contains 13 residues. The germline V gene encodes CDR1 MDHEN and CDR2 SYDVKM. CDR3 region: CASSFGGWQPQHF. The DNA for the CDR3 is TGTGCCAGCAGTTTTGGGGGCTGGCAGCCCCAGCATTTT.

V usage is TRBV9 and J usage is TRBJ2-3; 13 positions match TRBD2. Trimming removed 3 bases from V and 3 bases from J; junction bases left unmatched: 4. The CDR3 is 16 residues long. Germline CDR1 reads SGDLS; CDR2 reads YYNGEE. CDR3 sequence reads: CASSGSLAGGTDTQYF. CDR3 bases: TGTGCCAGCAGCGGCTCACTAGCGGGAGGGACAGATACGCAGTATTTT.

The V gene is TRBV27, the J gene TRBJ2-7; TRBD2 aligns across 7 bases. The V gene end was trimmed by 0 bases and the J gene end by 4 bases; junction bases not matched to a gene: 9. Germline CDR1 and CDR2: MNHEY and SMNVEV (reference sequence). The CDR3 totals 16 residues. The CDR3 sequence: CASSLSTEWEGYEQYF. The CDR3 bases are TGTGCCAGCAGTTTATCGACCGAGTGGGAGGGGTACGAGCAGTACTTC.